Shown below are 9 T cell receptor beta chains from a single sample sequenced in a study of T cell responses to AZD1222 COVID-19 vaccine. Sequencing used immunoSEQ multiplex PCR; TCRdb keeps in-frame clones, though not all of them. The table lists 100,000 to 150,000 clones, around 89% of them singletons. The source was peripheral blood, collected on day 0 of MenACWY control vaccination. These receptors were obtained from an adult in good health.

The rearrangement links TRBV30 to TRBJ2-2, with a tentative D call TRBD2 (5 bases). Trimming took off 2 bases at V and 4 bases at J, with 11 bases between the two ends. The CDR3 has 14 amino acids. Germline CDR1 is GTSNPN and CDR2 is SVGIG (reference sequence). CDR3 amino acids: CAWSLGVRTGELFF. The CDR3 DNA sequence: TGTGCCTGGAGTCTCGGGGTTCGCACCGGGGAGCTGTTTTTT.

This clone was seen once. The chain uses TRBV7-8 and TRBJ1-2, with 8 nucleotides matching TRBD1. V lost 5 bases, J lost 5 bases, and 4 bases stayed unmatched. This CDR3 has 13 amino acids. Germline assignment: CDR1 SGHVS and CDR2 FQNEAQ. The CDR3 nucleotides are TGTGCCAGCAGCGCCGACAGGGGATATGGCTACACCTTC. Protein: CASSADRGYGYTF.

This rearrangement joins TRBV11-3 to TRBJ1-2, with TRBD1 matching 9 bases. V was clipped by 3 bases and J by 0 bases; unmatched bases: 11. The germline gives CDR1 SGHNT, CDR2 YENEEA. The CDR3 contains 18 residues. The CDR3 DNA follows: TGTGCCAGCAGCTTGACTTGGGACAGGGAAGGGGCTAACTATGGCTACACCTTC. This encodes CASSLTWDREGANYGYTF.

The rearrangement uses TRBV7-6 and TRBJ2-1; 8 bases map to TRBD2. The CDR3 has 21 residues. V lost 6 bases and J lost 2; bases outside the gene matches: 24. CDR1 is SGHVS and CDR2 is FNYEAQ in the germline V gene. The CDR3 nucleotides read TGTGCCAGCAGACAAGATAGGGGATACCCCCCGAGCGGGGGTGCCTACAATGAGCAGTTCTTC. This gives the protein CASRQDRGYPPSGGAYNEQFF.

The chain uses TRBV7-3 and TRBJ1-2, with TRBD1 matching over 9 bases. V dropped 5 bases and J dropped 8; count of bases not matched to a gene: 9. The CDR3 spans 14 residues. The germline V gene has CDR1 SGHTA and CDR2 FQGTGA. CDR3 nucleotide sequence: TGTGCCAGCAGCGCCAAACAGGGGGCGGACGGCTACACCTTC. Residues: CASSAKQGADGYTF.

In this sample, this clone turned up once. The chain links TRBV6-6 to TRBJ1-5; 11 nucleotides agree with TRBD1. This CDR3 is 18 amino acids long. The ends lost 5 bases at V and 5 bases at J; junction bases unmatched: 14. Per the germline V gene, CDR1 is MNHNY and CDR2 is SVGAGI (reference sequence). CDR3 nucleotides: TGTGCCAGCAGTCGTAACCGGGACAGGGGGAGCTTCTATCAGCCCCAGCATTTT. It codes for CASSRNRDRGSFYQPQHF.

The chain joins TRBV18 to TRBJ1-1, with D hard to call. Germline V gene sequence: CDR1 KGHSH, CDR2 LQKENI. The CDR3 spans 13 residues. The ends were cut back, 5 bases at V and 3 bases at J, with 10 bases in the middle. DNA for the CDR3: TGTGCCAGCTCAGACGTGCGGGACACTGAAGCTTTCTTT. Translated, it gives CASSDVRDTEAFF. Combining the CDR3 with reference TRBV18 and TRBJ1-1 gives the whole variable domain NAGVMQNPRHLVRRRGQEARLRCSPMKGHSHVYWYRQLPEEGLKFMVYLQKENIIDESGMPKERFSAEFPKEGPSILRIQQVVRGDSAAYFCASSDVRDTEAFFGQGTRLTVV.

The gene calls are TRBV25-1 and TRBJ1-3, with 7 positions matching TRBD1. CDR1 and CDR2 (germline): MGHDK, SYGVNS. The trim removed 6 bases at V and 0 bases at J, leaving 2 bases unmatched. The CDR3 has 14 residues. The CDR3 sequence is CASRKGASGNTIYF. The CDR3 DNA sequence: TGTGCCAGCAGGAAGGGGGCCTCTGGAAACACCATATATTTT.

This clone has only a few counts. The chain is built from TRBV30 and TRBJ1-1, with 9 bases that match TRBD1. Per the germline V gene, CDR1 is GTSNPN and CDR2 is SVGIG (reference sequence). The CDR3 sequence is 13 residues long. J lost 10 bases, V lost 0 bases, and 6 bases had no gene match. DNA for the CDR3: TGTGCCTGGAGTGTACAGGGGGCGCGGGCAGCTTTCTTT. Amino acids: CAWSVQGARAAFF.